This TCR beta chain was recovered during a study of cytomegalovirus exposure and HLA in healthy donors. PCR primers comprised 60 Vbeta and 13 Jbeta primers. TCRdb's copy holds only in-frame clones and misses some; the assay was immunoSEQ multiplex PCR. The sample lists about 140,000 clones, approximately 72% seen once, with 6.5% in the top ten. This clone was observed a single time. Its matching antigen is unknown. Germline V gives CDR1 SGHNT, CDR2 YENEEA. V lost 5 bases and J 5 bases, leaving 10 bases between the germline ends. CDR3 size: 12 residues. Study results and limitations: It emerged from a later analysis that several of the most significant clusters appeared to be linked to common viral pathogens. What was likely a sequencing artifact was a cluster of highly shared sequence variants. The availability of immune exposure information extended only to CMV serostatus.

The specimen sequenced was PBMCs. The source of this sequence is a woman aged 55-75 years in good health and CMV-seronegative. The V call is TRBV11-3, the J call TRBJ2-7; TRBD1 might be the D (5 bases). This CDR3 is CASSRDRHEQYF. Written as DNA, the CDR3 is TGTGCCAGCAGCCGAGACAGACACGAGCAGTACTTC.